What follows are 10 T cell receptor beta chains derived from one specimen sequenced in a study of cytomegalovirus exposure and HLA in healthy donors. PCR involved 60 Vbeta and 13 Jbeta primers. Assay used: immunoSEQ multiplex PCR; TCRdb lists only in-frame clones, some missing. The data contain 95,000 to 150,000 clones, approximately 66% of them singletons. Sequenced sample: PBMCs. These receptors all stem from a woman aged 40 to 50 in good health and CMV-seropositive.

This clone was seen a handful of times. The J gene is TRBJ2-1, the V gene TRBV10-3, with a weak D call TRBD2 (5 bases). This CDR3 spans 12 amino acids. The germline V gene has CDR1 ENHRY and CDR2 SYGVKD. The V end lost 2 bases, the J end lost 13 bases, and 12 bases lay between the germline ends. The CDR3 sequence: CAISELGSDQFF. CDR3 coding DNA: TGTGCCATCAGTGAGCTTGGTAGCGACCAGTTCTTC.

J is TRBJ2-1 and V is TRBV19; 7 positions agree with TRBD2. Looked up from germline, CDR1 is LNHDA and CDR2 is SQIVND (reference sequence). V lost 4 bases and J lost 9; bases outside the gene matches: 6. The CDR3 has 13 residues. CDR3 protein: CASSRWEGFEQFF. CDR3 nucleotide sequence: TGTGCCAGTAGTAGGTGGGAGGGTTTTGAGCAGTTCTTC.

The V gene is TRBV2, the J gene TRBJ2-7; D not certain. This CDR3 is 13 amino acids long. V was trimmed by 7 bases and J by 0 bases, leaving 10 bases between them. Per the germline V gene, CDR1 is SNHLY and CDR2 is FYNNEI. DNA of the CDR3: TGTGCCAGCACCTTAGACACCTCCTACGAGCAGTACTTC. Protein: CASTLDTSYEQYF.

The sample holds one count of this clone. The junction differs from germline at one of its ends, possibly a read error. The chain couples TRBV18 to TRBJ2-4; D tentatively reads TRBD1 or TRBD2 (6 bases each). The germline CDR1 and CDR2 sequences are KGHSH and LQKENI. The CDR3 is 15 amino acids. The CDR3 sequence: CASSPQGLAKNIQYF. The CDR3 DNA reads TGTGCCAGCTCTCCACAGGGACTAGCCAAAAACATTCAGTACTTC. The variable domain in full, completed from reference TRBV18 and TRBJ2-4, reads NAGVMQNPRHLVRRRGQEARLRCSPMKGHSHVYWYRQLPEEGLKFMVYLQKENIIDESGMPKERFSAEFPKEGPSILRIQQVVRGDSAAYFCASSPQGLAKNIQYFGAGTRLSVL.

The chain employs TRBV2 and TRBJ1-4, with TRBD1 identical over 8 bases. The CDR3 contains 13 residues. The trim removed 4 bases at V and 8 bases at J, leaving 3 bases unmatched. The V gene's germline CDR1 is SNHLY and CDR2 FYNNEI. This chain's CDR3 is CASSGTGYEKLFF. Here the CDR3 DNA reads TGTGCCAGCAGTGGGACAGGGTACGAAAAACTGTTTTTT.

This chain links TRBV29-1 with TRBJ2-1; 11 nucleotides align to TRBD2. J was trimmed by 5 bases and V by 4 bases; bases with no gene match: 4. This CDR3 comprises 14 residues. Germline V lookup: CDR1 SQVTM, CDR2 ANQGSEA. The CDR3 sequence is CSVGGTSGHNEQFF. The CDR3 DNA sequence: TGCAGCGTTGGGGGGACTAGCGGCCACAATGAGCAGTTCTTC.

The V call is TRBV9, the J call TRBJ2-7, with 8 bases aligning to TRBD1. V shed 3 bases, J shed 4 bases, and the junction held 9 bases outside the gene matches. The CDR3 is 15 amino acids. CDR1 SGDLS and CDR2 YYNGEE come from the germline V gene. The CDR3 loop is CASSARTGPEYEQYF. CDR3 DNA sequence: TGTGCCAGCAGCGCCCGGACAGGGCCCGAGTACGAGCAGTACTTC.

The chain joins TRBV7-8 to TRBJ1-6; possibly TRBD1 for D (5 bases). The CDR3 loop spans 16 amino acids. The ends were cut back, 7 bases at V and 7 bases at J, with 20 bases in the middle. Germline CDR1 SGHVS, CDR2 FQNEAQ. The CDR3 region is CASTLTGGFQNSPLHF. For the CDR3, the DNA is TGTGCCAGCACCCTTACCGGGGGTTTTCAAAATTCACCCCTCCACTTT.

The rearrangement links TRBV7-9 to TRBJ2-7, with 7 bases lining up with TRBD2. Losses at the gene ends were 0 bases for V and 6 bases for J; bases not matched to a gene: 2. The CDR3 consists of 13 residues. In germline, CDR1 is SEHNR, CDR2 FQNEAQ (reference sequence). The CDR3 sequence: CASSLAGEGEQYF. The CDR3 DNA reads TGTGCCAGCAGCTTAGCAGGGGAGGGCGAGCAGTACTTC. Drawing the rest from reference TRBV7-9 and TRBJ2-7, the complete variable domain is DTGVSQNPRHKITKRGQNVTFRCDPISEHNRLYWYRQTLGQGPEFLTYFQNEAQLEKSRLLSDRFSAERPKGSFSTLEIQRTEQGDSAMYLCASSLAGEGEQYFGPGTRLTVT.

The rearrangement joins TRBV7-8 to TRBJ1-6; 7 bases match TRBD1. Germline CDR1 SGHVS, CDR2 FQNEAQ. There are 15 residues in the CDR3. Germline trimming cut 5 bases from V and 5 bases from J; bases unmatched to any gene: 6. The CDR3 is CASSAWTGDNSPLHF. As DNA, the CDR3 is TGTGCCAGCAGCGCATGGACAGGAGATAATTCACCCCTCCACTTT.